This T cell receptor beta chain was sequenced in a study of cytomegalovirus exposure and HLA in healthy donors. On the study more broadly: From HLA-typed donors, an early data release held about 92 million unique TCRs. Study observations and caveats: In a later analysis, several top co-occurrence clusters appeared linked to parvovirus B19, influenza, CMV and Epstein-Barr virus.

As for the donors, each was a healthy bone marrow donor. Nominal health characterized the donors when sampled, though unrecorded immune exposures were likely. A word on this clone: No antigen is known for it. A junction boundary mismatches the germline segment, possibly from a read error.

The PCR ran on 60 Vbeta and 13 Jbeta primers. Assay: immunoSEQ multiplex PCR; the TCRdb copy retains only in-frame clones and omits some. Of about 280,000 clones in the sample, over 85% were seen once. Germline V gene lookup returns CDR1 SEHNR and CDR2 FQNEAQ (reference sequence). This CDR3 is built from 18 residues. The receptor was isolated from a young woman in good health and CMV-seronegative. The sequencing input was PBMCs. V usage is TRBV7-9 and J usage is TRBJ1-6; a weak D match, TRBD1 (6 bases). Here the CDR3 reads CSSSLGGDPRDVGSPLHF. The CDR3 region has the DNA TGTTCCAGCAGCTTAGGGGGGGACCCGAGGGACGTGGGTTCACCCCTCCACTTT.